A single sample is the source of the 3 T cell receptor beta chains below, sequenced in a study of early stage breast cancer tumors. Profiling relied on immunoSEQ multiplex PCR, and the TCRdb table lists in-frame clones only, not all of them. The sample yields roughly 10,000 clones, about four fifths seen once. Sequenced material: breast tumor tissue. The receptors were sampled from a person between 70 and 80 years old with breast cancer.

The rearrangement joins TRBV7-2 to TRBJ2-5, with D tentatively TRBD1 (5 bases). The CDR3 sequence is 16 residues long. CDR1 is SGHTA, CDR2 FQGNSA, per germline. V was shortened by 0 bases and J by 5 bases, with 16 bases between the two germline ends. CDR3 sequence (DNA): TGTGCCAGCAGCTTAGCGGATTTAGTGGGGCGCGAGACCCAGTACTTC. This gives the protein CASSLADLVGRETQYF.

This clone has only a few counts. The V gene is TRBV9, the J gene TRBJ1-1; D remains ambiguous. V was trimmed by 2 bases and J by 3 bases, leaving 14 bases between them. The CDR3 has 15 residues. Germline values: CDR1 SGDLS, CDR2 YYNGEE. The CDR3 loop reads CASSVDPRDYTEAFF. The CDR3 DNA is TGTGCCAGCAGCGTCGACCCCCGGGATTACACTGAAGCTTTCTTT. The full variable domain, rest sourced from reference TRBV9 and TRBJ1-1, is DSGVTQTPKHLITATGQRVTLRCSPRSGDLSVYWYQQSLDQGLQFLIQYYNGEERAKGNILERFSAQQFPDLHSELNLSSLELGDSALYFCASSVDPRDYTEAFFGQGTRLTVV.

The gene calls are TRBV6-6 and TRBJ2-5; TRBD1 aligns across 9 bases. Germline trimming cut 7 bases from V and 5 bases from J; bases unmatched to any gene: 8. Germline assignment: CDR1 MNHNY and CDR2 SVGAGI (reference sequence). This CDR3 has 14 amino acids. The CDR3 coding sequence is TGTGCCAGCACCGTCACAGGGGGCTGGGAGACCCAGTACTTC. Protein product: CASTVTGGWETQYF.